This TCR beta chain was sequenced in a study of blood T cells in healthy people across ages. Remarks on this clonotype: Its antigen is not identified.

The CDR3 extends over 12 amino acids. The V and J ends lost 4 bases and 2 bases respectively, with 5 bases between them. Germline lookup yields CDR1 SGDLS and CDR2 YYNGEE. Points from the study as a whole: The recorded TCR beta diversity per million T cells decreased in a roughly linear manner with age. It was the long-lived donors that had more naive CD4+ cells and higher diversity than aged donors.

Sample-barcoded 5' priming and a J-beta primer mix drove a second PCR of about 7 to 12 cycles. TCRdb analysed the 5' RACE reads with MiXCR anew, one entry per CDR3 protein. This table holds about 1.6 million distinct CDR3 sequences, about 32% found once. Input material: blood. This TCR derives from a woman in her twenties or thirties in good health. The chain recombines TRBV9 with TRBJ2-3; D uncertain. The CDR3 nucleotides read TGTGCCAGCAGCAGGTTCACAGATACGCAGTATTTT. It specifies CASSRFTDTQYF.